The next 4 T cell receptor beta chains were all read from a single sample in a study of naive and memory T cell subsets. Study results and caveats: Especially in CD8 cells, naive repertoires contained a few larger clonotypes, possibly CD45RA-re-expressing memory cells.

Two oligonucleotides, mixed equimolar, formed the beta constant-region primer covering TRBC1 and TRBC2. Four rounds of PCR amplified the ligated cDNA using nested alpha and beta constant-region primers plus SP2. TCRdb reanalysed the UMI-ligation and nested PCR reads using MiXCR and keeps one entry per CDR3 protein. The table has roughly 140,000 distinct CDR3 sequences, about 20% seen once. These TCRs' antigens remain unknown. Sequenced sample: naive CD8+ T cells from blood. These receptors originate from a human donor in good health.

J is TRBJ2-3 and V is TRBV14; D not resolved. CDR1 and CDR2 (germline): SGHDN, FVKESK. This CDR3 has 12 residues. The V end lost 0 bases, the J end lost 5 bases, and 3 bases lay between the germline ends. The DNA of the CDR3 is TGTGCCAGCAGCCAAGAGCAAGATACGCAGTATTTT. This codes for CASSQEQDTQYF. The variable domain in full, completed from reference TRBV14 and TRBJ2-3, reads EAGVTQFPSHSVIEKGQTVTLRCDPISGHDNLYWYRRVMGKEIKFLLHFVKESKQDESGMPNNRFLAERTGGTYSTLKVQPAELEDSGVYFCASSQEQDTQYFGPGTRLTVL.

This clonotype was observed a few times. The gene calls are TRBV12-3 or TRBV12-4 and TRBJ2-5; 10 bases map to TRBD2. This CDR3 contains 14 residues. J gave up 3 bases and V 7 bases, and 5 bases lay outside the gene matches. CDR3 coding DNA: TGTGCCAGCAATCTAGCGGGAGTAGAAGAGACCCAGTACTTC. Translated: CASNLAGVEETQYF.

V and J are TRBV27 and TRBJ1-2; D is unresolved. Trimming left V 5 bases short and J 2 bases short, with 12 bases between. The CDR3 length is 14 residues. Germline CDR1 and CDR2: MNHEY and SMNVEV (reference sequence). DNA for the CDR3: TGTGCCAGCAGTCATACACCGATGAACTATGGCTACACCTTC. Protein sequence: CASSHTPMNYGYTF.

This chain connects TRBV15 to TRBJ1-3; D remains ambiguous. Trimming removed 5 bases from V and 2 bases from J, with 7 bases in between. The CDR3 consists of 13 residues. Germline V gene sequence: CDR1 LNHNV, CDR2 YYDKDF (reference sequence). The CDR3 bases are TGTGCCACCAGCCTCTTCGCTGGAAACACCATATATTTT. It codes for CATSLFAGNTIYF.